Shown below are 8 T cell receptor beta chains from a single sample sequenced in a study of PD-1 blockade in classical Hodgkin lymphoma. Exposure to brentuximab vedotin varied, and each patient had relapsed following autologous stem cell transplantation. Sequencing was performed with immunoSEQ multiplex PCR; in TCRdb, only in-frame clones are kept and a portion is missing. This table holds 25,000 to 30,000 clones, around 67% found once. Sample: peripheral blood mononuclear cells (PBMCs), taken before the second cycle of nivolumab. The receptor set was obtained from a human donor with classical Hodgkin lymphoma.

The chain couples TRBV28 to TRBJ2-5, with TRBD2 identical over 11 bases. Germline V CDR1 and CDR2: MDHEN, SYDVKM. V lost 6 bases and J lost 2; bases outside the gene matches: 5. The CDR3 has 15 residues. The CDR3 DNA follows: TGTGCCAGCAGACTAGCGGGGGCCGGGCAAGAGACCCAGTACTTC. It translates to CASRLAGAGQETQYF. Full variable domain (outside the CDR3, taken from reference TRBV28 and TRBJ2-5): DVKVTQSSRYLVKRTGEKVFLECVQDMDHENMFWYRQDPGLGLRLIYFSYDVKMKEKGDIPEGYSVSREKKERFSLILESASTNQTSMYLCASRLAGAGQETQYFGPGTRLLVL.

This clone was picked up one time. The rearrangement links TRBV10-3 to TRBJ2-5; D is tentatively TRBD1 or TRBD2 (6 bases each). This CDR3 spans 15 amino acids. V dropped 2 bases and J dropped 5 bases, with 15 bases sitting between them. Germline CDR1 and CDR2: ENHRY and SYGVKD. This CDR3 is CAISEKGGTFETQYF. The CDR3 region has the DNA TGTGCCATCAGTGAGAAGGGGGGTACCTTTGAGACCCAGTACTTC.

The chain joins TRBV27 to TRBJ2-7; maybe TRBD1 (6 bases). The CDR3 has 15 residues. Germline V CDR1 and CDR2: MNHEY, SMNVEV (reference sequence). Trimming stripped 0 bases from V and 10 bases from J, with 19 bases between. The CDR3 region is CASSLSVGGGSPQYF. The CDR3 coding sequence is TGTGCCAGCAGTTTATCGGTTGGGGGCGGATCCCCCCAGTACTTC.

This clone was observed a handful of times. The chain employs TRBV28 and TRBJ1-2; 7 bases line up with TRBD1. The ends lost 6 bases at V and 2 bases at J; junction bases unmatched: 6. Germline CDR1 MDHEN, CDR2 SYDVKM. CDR3 length: 14 amino acids. CDR3 sequence: CASSYSRGNYGYTF. CDR3 bases: TGTGCCAGCAGCTACAGCAGGGGGAACTATGGCTACACCTTC.

This clone appeared once. The chain uses TRBV4-1 and TRBJ1-1; no reliable D call. With 4 bases removed from V and 2 bases from J, the gap between germline ends came to 11 bases. This CDR3 spans 14 amino acids. CDR1 is MGHRA and CDR2 is YSYEKL in the germline V gene. DNA for the CDR3: TGCGCCAGCAGCCGGATTACGCTTAACACTGAAGCTTTCTTT. Translating it yields CASSRITLNTEAFF.

This clone showed up just once. The rearrangement joins TRBV6-5 to TRBJ1-2, with 7 bases identical to TRBD1. This CDR3 region has 14 residues. Germline V lookup: CDR1 MNHEY, CDR2 SVGAGI. The ends lost 7 bases at V and 2 bases at J; junction bases unmatched: 7. For the CDR3, the DNA is TGTGCCAGCATGGTGACAGGGACCAACTATGGCTACACCTTC. Its translation: CASMVTGTNYGYTF.

In this sample, this clone turned up a few times. The chain joins TRBV7-9 to TRBJ1-4; D might be TRBD1 (5 bases). The CDR3 is 14 residues long. The V gene lost 1 base and the J gene lost 7 bases, with 10 bases spanning the gap. The V gene's germline CDR1 is SEHNR and CDR2 FQNEAQ (reference sequence). The CDR3 is CASSLVGPIEKLFF. CDR3 bases: TGTGCCAGCAGCTTAGTGGGACCAATTGAAAAACTGTTTTTT.

This clone came up a few times. This rearrangement joins TRBV4-1 to TRBJ1-2; 8 bases agree with TRBD1. The germline CDR1 and CDR2 sequences are MGHRA and YSYEKL. With V trimmed by 0 bases and J by 2 bases, 20 bases remained unmatched. CDR3 length: 21 residues. CDR3 DNA: TGCGCCAGCAGCCAAGATCCCCCCCACCTGGCAGGGGGCCTGACCAACTATGGCTACACCTTC. Its translation is CASSQDPPHLAGGLTNYGYTF.